This T cell receptor beta chain was identified during a study of T cell responses to AZD1222 COVID-19 vaccine. Study details: Doses given second, at about 4 or about 12 weeks, were pooled.

Findings and limits, study-wide: Researchers took repertoire samples only after the peak T cell response had come. The donor group comprised mostly white British people and more females; the analysis possibly underestimated clonal diversity.

V lost 2 bases and J 2 bases, leaving 11 bases between the germline ends. The CDR3 extends over 15 amino acids. Germline assignment: CDR1 SGHNT and CDR2 YYREEE (reference sequence). This clone was found a few times. As yet, its antigen is unknown. Method: immunoSEQ multiplex PCR; TCRdb's copy keeps in-frame clones and lacks some. There are about 100,000 clones in the sample; roughly 80% occur only once, and 17% lies in the top ten. The rearrangement uses TRBV5-4 and TRBJ2-1; D is ambiguous. The receptor was isolated from an adult in good health. This sample comprised peripheral blood, obtained on day 0 of AZD1222 vaccination. The CDR3 DNA sequence: TGTGCCAGCAGCTTCGACCCTGGGACCTACAATGAGCAGTTCTTC. Protein product: CASSFDPGTYNEQFF.